This T cell receptor (beta chain) was captured by sequencing in a study of cytomegalovirus exposure and HLA in healthy donors. Across the study: Assignment to the Caucasian-associated ancestry cluster applied to approximately 80% of the 300 to 500 genotyped donors.

60 Vbeta and 13 Jbeta primers were used in PCR. How the authors handled the data: An analysis performed later counted around 86 million unique TCR beta chains (around 11 million of them shared). Repertoires were generated with immunoSEQ multiplex PCR, while TCRdb's copy carries only in-frame clones and drops some. Clone size and V and J calls were adopted from that table, with D and trimming inferred from the DNA. The sample has 170,000 or so clones, about four fifths seen once; the top ten hold over 1.5%. The CDR3 contains 13 residues. V lost 5 bases and J lost 8; bases outside the gene matches: 8. The germline CDR1 and CDR2 sequences are SEHNR and FQNEAQ (reference sequence). Whole-study findings and limits: Later analysis associated a missense DCLRE1C variant with TCR beta V- and J-gene trimming. Sequencing depth roughly uniform across donors was assumed in presence/absence analyses.

A single count supports this clone. Its antigen remains unidentified. The sample comprised PBMCs. This TCR came from a man aged 50 to 59 in good health and CMV-seronegative. This rearrangement joins TRBV7-9 to TRBJ1-2; TRBD1 matches at 7 bases. The CDR3 here is CASSVGTARGYTF. Written as DNA, the CDR3 is TGTGCCAGCAGCGTCGGGACAGCGAGGGGCTACACCTTC.